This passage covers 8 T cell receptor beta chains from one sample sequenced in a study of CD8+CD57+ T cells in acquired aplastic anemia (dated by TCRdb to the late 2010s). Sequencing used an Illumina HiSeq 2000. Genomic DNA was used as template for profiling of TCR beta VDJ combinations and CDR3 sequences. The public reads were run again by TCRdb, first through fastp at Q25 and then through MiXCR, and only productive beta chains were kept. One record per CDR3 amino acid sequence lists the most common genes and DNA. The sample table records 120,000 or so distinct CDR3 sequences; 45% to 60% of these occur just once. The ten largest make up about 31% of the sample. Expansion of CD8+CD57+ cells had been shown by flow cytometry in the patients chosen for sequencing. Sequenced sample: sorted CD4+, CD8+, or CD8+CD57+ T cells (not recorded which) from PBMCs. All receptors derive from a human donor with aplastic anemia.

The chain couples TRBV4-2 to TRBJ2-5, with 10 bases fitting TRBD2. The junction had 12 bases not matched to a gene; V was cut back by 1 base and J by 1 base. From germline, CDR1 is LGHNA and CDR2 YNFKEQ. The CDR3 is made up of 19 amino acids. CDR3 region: CASSQGLAGAVGGQETQYF. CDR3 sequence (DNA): TGTGCCAGCAGCCAAGGACTAGCGGGCGCCGTGGGGGGCCAAGAGACCCAGTACTTC.

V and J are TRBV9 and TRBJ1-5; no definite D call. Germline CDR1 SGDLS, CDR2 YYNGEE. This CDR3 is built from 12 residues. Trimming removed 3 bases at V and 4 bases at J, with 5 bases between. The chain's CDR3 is CASSAGNQPQHF. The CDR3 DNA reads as TGTGCCAGCAGCGCGGGGAATCAGCCCCAGCATTTT.

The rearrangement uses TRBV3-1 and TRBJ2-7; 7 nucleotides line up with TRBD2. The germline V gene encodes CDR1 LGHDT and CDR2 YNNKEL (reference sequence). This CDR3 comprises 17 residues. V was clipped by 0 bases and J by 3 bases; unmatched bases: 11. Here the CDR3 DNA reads TGTGCCAGCAGCCAAGATCGAGGCGGGAGTAAGTACTACGAGCAGTACTTC. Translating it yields CASSQDRGGSKYYEQYF.

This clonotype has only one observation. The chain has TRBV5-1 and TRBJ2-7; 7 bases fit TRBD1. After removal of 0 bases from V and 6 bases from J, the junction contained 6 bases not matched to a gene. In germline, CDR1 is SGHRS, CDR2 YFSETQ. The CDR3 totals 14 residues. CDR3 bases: TGCGCCAGCAGCTTGGGACAGGGCGGTGGCGAGCAGTACTTC. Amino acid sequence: CASSLGQGGGEQYF.

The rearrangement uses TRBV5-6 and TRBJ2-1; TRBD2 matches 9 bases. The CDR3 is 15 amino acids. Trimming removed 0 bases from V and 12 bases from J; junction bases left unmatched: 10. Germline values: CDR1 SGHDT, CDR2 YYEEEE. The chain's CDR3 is CASSLGLAGIYGQFF. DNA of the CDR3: TGTGCCAGCAGCTTGGGGCTAGCGGGAATCTATGGGCAGTTCTTC.

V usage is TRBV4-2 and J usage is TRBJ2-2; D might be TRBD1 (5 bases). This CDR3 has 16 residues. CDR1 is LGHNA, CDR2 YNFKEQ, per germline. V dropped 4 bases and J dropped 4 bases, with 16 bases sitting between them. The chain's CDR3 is CASSRTSGDSTGELFF. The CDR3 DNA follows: TGTGCCAGCAGCCGGACCTCAGGCGACAGCACCGGGGAGCTGTTTTTT.

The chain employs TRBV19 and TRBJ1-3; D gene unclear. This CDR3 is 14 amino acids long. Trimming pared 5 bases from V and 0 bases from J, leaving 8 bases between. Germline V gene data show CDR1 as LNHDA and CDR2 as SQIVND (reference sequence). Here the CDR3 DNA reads TGTGCCAGTAGTCATAGAAGCTCTGGAAACACCATATATTTT. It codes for CASSHRSSGNTIYF.

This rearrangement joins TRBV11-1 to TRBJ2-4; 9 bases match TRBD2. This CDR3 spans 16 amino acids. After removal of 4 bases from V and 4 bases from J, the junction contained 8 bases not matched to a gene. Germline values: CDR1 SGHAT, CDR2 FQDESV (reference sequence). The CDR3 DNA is TGTGCCAGCAGCTCTTCGTGGACTAGCGAGAAAAACATTCAGTACTTC. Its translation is CASSSSWTSEKNIQYF.